The clone carrying this T cell receptor (beta chain) has a handful of counts. Antigen specificity is unknown. This sample is drawn from a study of beta chain features in type 1 diabetes. The study's findings and limits: In comparison with healthy donors, patients had naive, central memory and Treg TCRB repertoires that appeared more similar.

V was pared by 4 bases and J by 0 bases, with 7 bases between. The CDR3 contains 13 residues. Germline V gene lookup returns CDR1 SQVTM and CDR2 ANQGSEA. Expressed TCRB transcripts were sequenced because the isolated RNA had all been reverse transcribed beforehand. Only in-frame clones appear in the TCRdb table, and some are missing; sequencing was by immunoSEQ multiplex PCR. The data show about 620,000 clones, roughly a sixth seen once. The chain carries TRBV29-1 and TRBJ1-3, with unresolved D. This sequence was found in a man aged 18 to 29 in good health. Input material: naive CD4+ T cells from blood. CDR3 residues: CSVGKSSGNTIYF. The CDR3 DNA follows: TGCAGCGTTGGCAAGAGCTCTGGAAACACCATATATTTT.